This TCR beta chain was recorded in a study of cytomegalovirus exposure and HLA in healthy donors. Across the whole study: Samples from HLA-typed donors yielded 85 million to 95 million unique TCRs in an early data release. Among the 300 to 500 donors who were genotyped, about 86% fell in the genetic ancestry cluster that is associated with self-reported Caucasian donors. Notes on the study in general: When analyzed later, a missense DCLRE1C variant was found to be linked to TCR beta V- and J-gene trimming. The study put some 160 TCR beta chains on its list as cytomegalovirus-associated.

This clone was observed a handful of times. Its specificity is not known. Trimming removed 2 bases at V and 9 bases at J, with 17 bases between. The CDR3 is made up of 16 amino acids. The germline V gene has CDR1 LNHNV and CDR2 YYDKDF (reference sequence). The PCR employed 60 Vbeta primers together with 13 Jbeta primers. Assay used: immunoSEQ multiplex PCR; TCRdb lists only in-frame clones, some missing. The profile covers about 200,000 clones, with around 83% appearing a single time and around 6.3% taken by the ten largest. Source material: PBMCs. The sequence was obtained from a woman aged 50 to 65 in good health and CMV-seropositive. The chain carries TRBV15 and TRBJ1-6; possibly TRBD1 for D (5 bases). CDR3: CATSRNRDSSSSPLHF. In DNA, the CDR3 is TGTGCCACCAGCAGAAACCGGGACTCCTCCAGTTCACCCCTCCACTTT.